The 18 T cell receptor beta chains below come from one sample, sequenced in a study of shared clonotypes between healthy human individuals (TCRdb year 2020). Preparation of the library involved the immunoSEQ multiplex PCR assay. Drawn from immuneACCESS, this table holds only the in-frame rearrangements with V and J called that TCRdb kept. Clones are partly lost; checked studies trace under half to an unresolved V gene and leave the rest unexplained. Present in this sample are 200,000 to 250,000 clones, 50% to 75% of which were seen just once. Approximately 10% of the sample comes from the top ten. Sequenced: memory CD4+ T cells sorted from blood. Reading the label with the study, this specimen's cell subset or site is: CD45RA-negative fraction. The receptor source for this set is a man aged 25 to 45 in good health.

Comments on this clone: Other DNA sequences in this sample translate to the same CDR3. The genes are TRBV6-5 and TRBJ1-3; no reliable D call. The CDR3 totals 15 residues. Germline V lookup: CDR1 MNHEY, CDR2 SVGAGI. V was pared by 0 bases and J by 2 bases, with 8 bases between. The CDR3 DNA reads TGTGCCAGCAGTTACTCGGAGGGAACTGGAAACACCATATATTTT. It translates to CASSYSEGTGNTIYF.

This clone was seen a few times. The chain joins TRBV7-9 to TRBJ1-5; D may be TRBD1 (6 bases). The germline V gene has CDR1 SEHNR and CDR2 FQNEAQ (reference sequence). V dropped 4 bases and J dropped 6 bases, with 13 bases sitting between them. This CDR3 is built from 14 residues. The CDR3 here is CASSSQGPSQPQHF. The DNA for the CDR3 is TGTGCCAGCAGCTCACAGGGACCAAGTCAGCCCCAGCATTTT.

The chain employs TRBV7-2 and TRBJ1-5; no reliable D call. Trimming removed 6 bases at V and 4 bases at J, with 16 bases between. Germline CDR1 is SGHTA and CDR2 is FQGNSA. This CDR3 contains 15 residues. The CDR3 coding sequence is TGTGCCAGCAGTAAGACGGTCGGATGGAATCAGCCCCAGCATTTT. Encoded protein: CASSKTVGWNQPQHF.

This clone has just a few counts. The rearrangement links TRBV20-1 to TRBJ2-5, with no clear D. Germline V lookup: CDR1 DFQATT, CDR2 SNEGSKA (reference sequence). Trimming stripped 8 bases from V and 8 bases from J, with 12 bases between. The CDR3 contains 10 residues. The CDR3 reads CSTRSPTQYF. For the CDR3, the DNA is TGCAGTACCCGCTCTCCCACCCAGTACTTC.

In its sample, this clone was seen once. The rearrangement links TRBV27 to TRBJ2-3; possible D gene TRBD2, 5 bases. The CDR3 covers 13 residues. Per germline, CDR1 MNHEY and CDR2 SMNVEV (reference sequence). V was shortened by 6 bases and J by 0 bases, with 7 bases between the two germline ends. This chain's CDR3 is CASRGVSTDTQYF. In nucleotides, the CDR3 is TGTGCCAGCAGGGGAGTCAGCACAGATACGCAGTATTTT.

V and J are TRBV7-2 and TRBJ2-7; possibly TRBD1 for D (5 bases). The V and J ends lost 1 base and 0 bases respectively, with 10 bases between them. The CDR3 spans 15 residues. From germline, CDR1 is SGHTA and CDR2 FQGNSA. CDR3 loop: CASSLEGDSSYEQYF. As DNA, the CDR3 is TGTGCCAGCAGCTTAGAAGGGGATAGCTCCTACGAGCAGTACTTC.

The V call is TRBV5-1, the J call TRBJ1-2; the D gene is possibly TRBD1 (5 bases). The CDR3 has 16 amino acids. V was shortened by 2 bases and J by 4 bases, with 18 bases between the two germline ends. CDR1 and CDR2 (germline): SGHRS, YFSETQ. The chain's CDR3 is CASSFLTQLTAYGYTF. The DNA of the CDR3 is TGCGCCAGCAGCTTTTTGACACAACTGACAGCCTATGGCTACACCTTC.

The chain is built from TRBV10-3 and TRBJ1-4; TRBD1 agrees at 7 bases. Germline CDR1 is ENHRY and CDR2 is SYGVKD. The CDR3 extends over 14 amino acids. V trimming: 3 bases; J trimming: 2 bases; junction bases outside the gene matches: 0. The CDR3 sequence is CAISEQGTNEKLFF. The CDR3 coding sequence is TGTGCCATCAGTGAACAGGGGACTAATGAAAAACTGTTTTTT.

This sequence joins TRBV5-1 and TRBJ2-1, with D possibly TRBD2 on 6 matching bases. Germline assignment: CDR1 SGHRS and CDR2 YFSETQ. V dropped 4 bases and J dropped 1 base, with 12 bases sitting between them. The CDR3 length is 15 residues. The CDR3 DNA follows: TGCGCCAGCAGCGTGACCGCGGGATCCTACAATGAGCAGTTCTTC. This sequence encodes CASSVTAGSYNEQFF.

V gene TRBV4-1 combines with J gene TRBJ1-2; 7 bases are shared with TRBD1. This CDR3 is 13 amino acids long. Germline V gene lookup returns CDR1 MGHRA and CDR2 YSYEKL. V gave up 6 bases and J gave up 7 bases; unmatched junction bases: 8. This CDR3 reads CASRLQGSGGYTF. Here the CDR3 DNA reads TGCGCCAGCAGGCTACAGGGGTCCGGTGGCTACACCTTC.

The rearrangement uses TRBV15 and TRBJ2-5, with D tentatively TRBD1 (6 bases). The V and J ends lost 0 bases and 5 bases respectively, with 16 bases between them. Germline CDR1 LNHNV, CDR2 YYDKDF (reference sequence). This CDR3 is 16 amino acids long. The CDR3 loop reads CATSRDQGIRRETQYF. As DNA, the CDR3 is TGTGCCACCAGCAGAGATCAGGGGATCCGGAGGGAGACCCAGTACTTC.

The rearrangement links TRBV9 to TRBJ2-7; 8 nucleotides match TRBD1. J lost 2 bases, V lost 4 bases, and 8 bases had no gene match. The CDR3 totals 15 residues. CDR1 is SGDLS and CDR2 is YYNGEE in the germline V gene. The CDR3 spells CASSLEGTGPYEQYF. In DNA, the CDR3 is TGTGCCAGCAGCTTAGAGGGGACAGGTCCCTACGAGCAGTACTTC.

This CDR3 is CASSEWGLGNQPQHF. DNA of the CDR3: TGCGCCAGCAGTGAGTGGGGCCTTGGCAATCAGCCCCAGCATTTT. This sequence joins TRBV10-2 and TRBJ1-5; D is possibly TRBD1 (5 bases). Germline values: CDR1 WSHSY, CDR2 SAAADI. With 1 base removed from V and 2 bases from J, the gap between germline ends came to 9 bases. The CDR3 runs 15 residues.

V gene TRBV7-8 combines with J gene TRBJ2-7, with TRBD2 matching 11 bases. V dropped 5 bases and J dropped 4; count of bases not matched to a gene: 7. This CDR3 is built from 15 residues. The germline V gene has CDR1 SGHVS and CDR2 FQNEAQ. CDR3 DNA: TGTGCCAGCAGCCGAGGGACTAGCGGAGGATACGAGCAGTACTTC. Residues: CASSRGTSGGYEQYF.

The chain recombines TRBV5-8 with TRBJ2-7, with 8 nucleotides matching TRBD2. CDR3 length: 15 residues. Germline CDR1 is SGHTS and CDR2 is YDEGEE. Germline trimming cut 4 bases from V and 1 base from J; bases unmatched to any gene: 7. The CDR3 here is CASSRGRRASYEQYF. The CDR3 bases are TGTGCCAGCAGCCGCGGGAGGCGCGCGTCCTACGAGCAGTACTTC.

The chain recombines TRBV28 with TRBJ2-1; the D call may be TRBD1 or TRBD2 (6 bases each). Germline values: CDR1 MDHEN, CDR2 SYDVKM. V was pared by 5 bases and J by 3 bases, with 11 bases between. This CDR3 is built from 14 residues. CDR3 bases: TGTGCCAGCAGTCCCGGGGGCAGCTACAATGAGCAGTTCTTC. This sequence encodes CASSPGGSYNEQFF.

The V call is TRBV30, the J call TRBJ2-1; 8 nucleotides match TRBD2. CDR3 length: 12 residues. With 6 bases clipped from V and 7 bases from J, the junction kept 5 bases outside the gene matches. Germline V CDR1 and CDR2: GTSNPN, SVGIG (reference sequence). CDR3 sequence reads: CACNRGGNEQFF. In DNA, the CDR3 is TGTGCCTGTAACCGCGGGGGGAATGAGCAGTTCTTC.

The chain joins TRBV11-2 to TRBJ2-7; TRBD2 agrees at 7 bases. The CDR3 runs 18 residues. V lost 4 bases to trimming and J lost 2 bases; unmatched junction nucleotides: 17. Germline lookup yields CDR1 SGHAT and CDR2 FQNNGV. This CDR3 reads CASSSKRGGGLETYEQYF. In nucleotides, the CDR3 is TGTGCCAGCAGCTCCAAACGTGGGGGGGGACTTGAGACCTACGAGCAGTACTTC.